The 5 T cell receptor beta chains listed next were all sequenced from one sample in a study of neurological immune-mediated disorders. MiXCR, run by TCRdb on the 5' RACE reads, gives a single entry per CDR3 protein. The sample includes tens of thousands of distinct CDR3 sequences, roughly 7% seen only once; the top ten take roughly 4.4%. Material: PBMCs. These TCRs come from a woman in her thirties or forties in good health.

This clonotype was recorded at least ten times. This chain connects TRBV28 to TRBJ1-1; D ambiguous. Trimming removed 2 bases at V and 2 bases at J, with 9 bases between. This CDR3 has 14 residues. Germline CDR1 is MDHEN and CDR2 is SYDVKM. The CDR3 DNA reads as TGTGCCAGCAGTTTAACGGGGTCTAACACTGAAGCTTTCTTT. Translated: CASSLTGSNTEAFF.

This clonotype has a count of ten or more. This chain's CDR3 is CATSDFSGGEAFF. The CDR3, as DNA: TGTGCCACCAGTGATTTCTCGGGGGGTGAAGCTTTCTTT. The gene calls are TRBV24-1 and TRBJ1-1; D perhaps matches TRBD1 (5 bases). This CDR3 is built from 13 residues. Germline lookup yields CDR1 KGHDR and CDR2 SFDVKD. Trimming shortened V by 1 base and J by 7 bases, and 9 bases separated the two germline ends.

At least ten counts were recorded for this clonotype. The chain has TRBV5-1 and TRBJ2-2, with a possible D match to TRBD1 (5 bases). Trimming removed 7 bases at V and 0 bases at J, with 10 bases between. The CDR3 contains 14 residues. Germline loops: CDR1 SGHRS, CDR2 YFSETQ. In DNA form, the CDR3 reads TGCGCCAGCTCCATAGGGGCGAACACCGGGGAGCTGTTTTTT. Translated, it gives CASSIGANTGELFF.

This clonotype was recorded many times. CDR3 DNA sequence: TGTGCCACCAGCAGAGAGAGACTAAACACCATATATTTT. It specifies CATSRERLNTIYF. The J gene is TRBJ1-3, the V gene TRBV15; D gene ambiguous. Germline V gives CDR1 LNHNV, CDR2 YYDKDF (reference sequence). This CDR3 has 13 residues. Trimming took off 0 bases at V and 6 bases at J, with 6 bases between the two ends.

At least ten counts were recorded for this clonotype. The chain has TRBV5-1 and TRBJ2-6; 7 nucleotides match TRBD1. Unmatched junction bases numbered 6, after V lost 4 bases and J lost 2 bases. Germline V CDR1 and CDR2: SGHRS, YFSETQ. CDR3 length: 16 residues. In DNA, the CDR3 is TGCGCCAGCAGCAGTACAGGGGAAACTGGGGCCAACGTCCTGACTTTC. As protein: CASSSTGETGANVLTF.